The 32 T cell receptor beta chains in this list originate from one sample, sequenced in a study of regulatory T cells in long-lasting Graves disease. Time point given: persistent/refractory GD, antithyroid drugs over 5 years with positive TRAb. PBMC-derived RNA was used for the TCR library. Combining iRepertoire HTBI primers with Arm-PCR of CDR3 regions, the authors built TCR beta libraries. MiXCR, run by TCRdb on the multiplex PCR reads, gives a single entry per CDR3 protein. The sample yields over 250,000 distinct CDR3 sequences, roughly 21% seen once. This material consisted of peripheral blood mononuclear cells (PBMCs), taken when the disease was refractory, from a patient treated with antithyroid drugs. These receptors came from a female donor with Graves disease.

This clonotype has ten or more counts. The chain's CDR3 is CASGDRANGYTF. CDR3 nucleotide sequence: TGTGCCAGCGGGGACAGGGCGAATGGCTACACCTTC. The V gene is TRBV28, the J gene TRBJ1-2; 9 bases agree with TRBD1. Germline loops: CDR1 MDHEN, CDR2 SYDVKM. Trimming cost V 8 bases and J 6 bases; bases outside gene matches: 4. CDR3 length: 12 amino acids.

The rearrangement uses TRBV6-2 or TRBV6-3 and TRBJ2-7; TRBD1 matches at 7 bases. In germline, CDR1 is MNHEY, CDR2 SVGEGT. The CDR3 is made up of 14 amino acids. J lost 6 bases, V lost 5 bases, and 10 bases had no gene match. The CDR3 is CASSPLDRAGEQYF. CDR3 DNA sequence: TGTGCCAGCAGTCCCTTAGACAGGGCGGGCGAGCAGTACTTC.

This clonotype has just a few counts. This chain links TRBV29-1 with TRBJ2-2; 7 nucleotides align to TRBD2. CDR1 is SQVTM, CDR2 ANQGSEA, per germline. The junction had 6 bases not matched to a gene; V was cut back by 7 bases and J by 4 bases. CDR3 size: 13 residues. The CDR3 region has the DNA TGCAGCGGAGCGGGACTGAGCACCGGGGAGCTGTTTTTT. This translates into CSGAGLSTGELFF.

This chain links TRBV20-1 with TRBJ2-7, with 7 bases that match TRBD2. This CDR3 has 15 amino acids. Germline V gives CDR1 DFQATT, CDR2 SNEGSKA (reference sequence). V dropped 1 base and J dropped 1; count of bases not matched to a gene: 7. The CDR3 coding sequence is TGCAGTGCTAGAGGGGGAACGGGAGGTTCCTACGAGCAGTACTTC. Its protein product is CSARGGTGGSYEQYF.

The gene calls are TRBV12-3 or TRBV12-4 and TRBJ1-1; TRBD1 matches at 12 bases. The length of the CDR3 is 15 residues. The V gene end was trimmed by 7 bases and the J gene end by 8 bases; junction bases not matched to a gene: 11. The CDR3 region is CASTPGQGATREAFF. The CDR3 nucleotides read TGTGCCAGCACCCCGGGACAGGGGGCGACCCGGGAAGCTTTCTTT.

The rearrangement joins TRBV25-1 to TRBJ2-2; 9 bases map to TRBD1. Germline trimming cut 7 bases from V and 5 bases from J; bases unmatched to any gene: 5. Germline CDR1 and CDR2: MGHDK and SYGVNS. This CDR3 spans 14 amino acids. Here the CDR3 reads CASTGTGYTGELFF. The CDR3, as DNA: TGTGCCAGCACCGGGACAGGGTATACCGGGGAGCTGTTTTTT. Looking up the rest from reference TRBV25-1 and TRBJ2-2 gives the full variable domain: EADIYQTPRYLVIGTGKKITLECSQTMGHDKMYWYQQDPGMELHLIHYSYGVNSTEKGDLSSESTVSRIRTEHFPLTLESARPSHTSQYLCASTGTGYTGELFFGEGSRLTVL.

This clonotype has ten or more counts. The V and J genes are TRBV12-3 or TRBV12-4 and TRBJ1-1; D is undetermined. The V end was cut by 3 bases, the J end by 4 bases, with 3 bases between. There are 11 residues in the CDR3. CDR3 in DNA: TGTGCCAGCAGTTTGGGCACTGAAGCTTTCTTT. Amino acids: CASSLGTEAFF.

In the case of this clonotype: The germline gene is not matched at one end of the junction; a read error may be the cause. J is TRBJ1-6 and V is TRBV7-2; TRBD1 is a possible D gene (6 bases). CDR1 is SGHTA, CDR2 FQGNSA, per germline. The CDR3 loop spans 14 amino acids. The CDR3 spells CASSSQGGDSPLHF. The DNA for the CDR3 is TGCGCCAGCAGTTCACAGGGTGGTGATTCACCCCTCCACTTT.

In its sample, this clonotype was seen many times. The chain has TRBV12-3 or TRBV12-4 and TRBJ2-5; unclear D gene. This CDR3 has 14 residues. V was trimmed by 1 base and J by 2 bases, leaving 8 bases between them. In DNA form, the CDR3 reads TGTGCCAGCAGTTTAGGAGGCAGGCAAGAGACCCAGTACTTC. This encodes CASSLGGRQETQYF.

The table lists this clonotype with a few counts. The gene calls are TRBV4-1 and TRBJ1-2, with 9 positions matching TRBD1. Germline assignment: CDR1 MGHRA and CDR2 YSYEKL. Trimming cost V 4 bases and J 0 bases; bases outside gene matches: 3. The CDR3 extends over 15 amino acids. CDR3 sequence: CASSPWTGANYGYTF. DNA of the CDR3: TGCGCCAGCAGCCCGTGGACAGGGGCTAACTATGGCTACACCTTC.

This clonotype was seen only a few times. DNA for the CDR3: TGTGCCAGCAGCTTAATAGGCCAGGGCGGTGGCTACACCTTC. This translates into CASSLIGQGGGYTF. The rearrangement joins TRBV7-3 to TRBJ1-2; the D gene is possibly TRBD1 (5 bases). V shed 1 base and J shed 7 bases, with 13 bases lying between them. The CDR3 covers 14 residues. The germline gives CDR1 SGHTA, CDR2 FQGTGA.

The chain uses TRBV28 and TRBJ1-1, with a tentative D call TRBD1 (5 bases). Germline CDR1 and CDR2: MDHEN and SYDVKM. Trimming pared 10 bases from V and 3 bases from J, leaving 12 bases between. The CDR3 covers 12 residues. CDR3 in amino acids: CATLGDDTEAFF. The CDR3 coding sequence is TGTGCCACCTTGGGGGATGACACTGAAGCTTTCTTT.

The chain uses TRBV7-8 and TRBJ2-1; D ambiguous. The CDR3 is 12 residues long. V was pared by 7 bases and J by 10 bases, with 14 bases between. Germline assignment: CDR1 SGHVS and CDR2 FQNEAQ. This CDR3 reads CASTRTPYEQFF. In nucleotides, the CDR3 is TGTGCCAGCACCCGGACCCCATACGAGCAGTTCTTC. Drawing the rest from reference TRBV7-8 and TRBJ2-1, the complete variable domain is GAGVSQSPRYKVAKRGQDVALRCDPISGHVSLFWYQQALGQGPEFLTYFQNEAQLDKSGLPSDRFFAERPEGSVSTLKIQRTQQEDSAVYLCASTRTPYEQFFGPGTRLTVL.

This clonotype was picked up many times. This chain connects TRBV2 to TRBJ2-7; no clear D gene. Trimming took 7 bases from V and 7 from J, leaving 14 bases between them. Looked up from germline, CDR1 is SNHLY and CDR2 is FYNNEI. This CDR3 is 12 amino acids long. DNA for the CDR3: TGTGCCAGCAATCCGGCCCTAACTGAGCAGTACTTC. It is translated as CASNPALTEQYF.

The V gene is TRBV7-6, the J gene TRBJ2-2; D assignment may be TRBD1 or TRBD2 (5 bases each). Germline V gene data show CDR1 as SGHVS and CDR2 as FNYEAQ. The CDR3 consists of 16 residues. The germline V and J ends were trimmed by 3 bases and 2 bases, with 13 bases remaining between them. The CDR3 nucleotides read TGTGCCAGCAGCTTTCGGGGCCTTGGCAACACCGGGGAGCTGTTTTTT. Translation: CASSFRGLGNTGELFF. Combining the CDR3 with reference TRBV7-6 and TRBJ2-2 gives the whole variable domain GAGVSQSPRYKVTKRGQDVALRCDPISGHVSLYWYRQALGQGPEFLTYFNYEAQQDKSGLPNDRFSAERPEGSISTLTIQRTEQRDSAMYRCASSFRGLGNTGELFFGEGSRLTVL.

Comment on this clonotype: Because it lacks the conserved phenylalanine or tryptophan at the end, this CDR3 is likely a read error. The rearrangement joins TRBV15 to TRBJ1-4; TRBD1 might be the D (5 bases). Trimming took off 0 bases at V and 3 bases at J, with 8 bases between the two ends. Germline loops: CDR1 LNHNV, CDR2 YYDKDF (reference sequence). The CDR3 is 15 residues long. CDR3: CATSRDVTANEKLFL. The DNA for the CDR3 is TGTGCCACCAGCAGAGATGTGACAGCTAATGAAAAACTGTTTCTT.

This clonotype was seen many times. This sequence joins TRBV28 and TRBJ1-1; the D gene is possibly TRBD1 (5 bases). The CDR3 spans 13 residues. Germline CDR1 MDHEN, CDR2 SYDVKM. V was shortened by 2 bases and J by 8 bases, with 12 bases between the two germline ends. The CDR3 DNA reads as TGTGCCAGCAGTTTAGACGCAGGGTCCGAAGCTTTCTTT. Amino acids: CASSLDAGSEAFF.

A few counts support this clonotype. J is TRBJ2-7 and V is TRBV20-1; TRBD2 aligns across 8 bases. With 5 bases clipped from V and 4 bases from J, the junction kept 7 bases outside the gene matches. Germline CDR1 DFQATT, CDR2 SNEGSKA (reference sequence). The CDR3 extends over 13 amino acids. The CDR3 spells CSAGGRGGYEQYF. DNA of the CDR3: TGCAGTGCTGGGGGACGGGGGGGTTACGAGCAGTACTTC.

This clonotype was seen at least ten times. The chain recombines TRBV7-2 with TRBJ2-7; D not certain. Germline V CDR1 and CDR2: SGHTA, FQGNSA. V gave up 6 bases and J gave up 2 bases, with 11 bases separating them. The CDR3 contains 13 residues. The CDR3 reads CASSTRYPYEQYF. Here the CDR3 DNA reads TGTGCCAGCAGTACACGGTACCCCTACGAGCAGTACTTC. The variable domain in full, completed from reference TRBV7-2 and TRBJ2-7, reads GAGVSQSPSNKVTEKGKDVELRCDPISGHTALYWYRQSLGQGLEFLIYFQGNSAPDKSGLPSDRFSAERTGGSVSTLTIQRTQQEDSAVYLCASSTRYPYEQYFGPGTRLTVT.

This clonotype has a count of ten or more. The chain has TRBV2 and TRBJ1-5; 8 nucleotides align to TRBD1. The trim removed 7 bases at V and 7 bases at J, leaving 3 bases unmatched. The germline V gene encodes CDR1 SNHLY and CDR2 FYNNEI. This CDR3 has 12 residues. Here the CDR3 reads CASTDRGQPQHF. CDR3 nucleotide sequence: TGTGCCAGCACAGACAGGGGCCAGCCCCAGCATTTT.

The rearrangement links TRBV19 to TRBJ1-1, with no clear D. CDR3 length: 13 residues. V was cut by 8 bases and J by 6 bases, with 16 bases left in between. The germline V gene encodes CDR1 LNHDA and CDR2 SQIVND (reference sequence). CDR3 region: CASCGVGASEAFF. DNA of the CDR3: TGTGCCAGTTGTGGGGTGGGTGCCTCTGAAGCTTTCTTT.

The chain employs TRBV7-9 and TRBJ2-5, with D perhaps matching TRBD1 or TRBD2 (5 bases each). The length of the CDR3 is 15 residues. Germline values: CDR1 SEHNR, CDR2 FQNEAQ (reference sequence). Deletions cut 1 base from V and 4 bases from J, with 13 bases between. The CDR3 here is CASSLVSGGGETQYF. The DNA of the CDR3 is TGTGCCAGCAGCTTAGTTAGTGGGGGTGGAGAGACCCAGTACTTC. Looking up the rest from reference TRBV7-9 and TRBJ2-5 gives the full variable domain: DTGVSQNPRHKITKRGQNVTFRCDPISEHNRLYWYRQTLGQGPEFLTYFQNEAQLEKSRLLSDRFSAERPKGSFSTLEIQRTEQGDSAMYLCASSLVSGGGETQYFGPGTRLLVL.

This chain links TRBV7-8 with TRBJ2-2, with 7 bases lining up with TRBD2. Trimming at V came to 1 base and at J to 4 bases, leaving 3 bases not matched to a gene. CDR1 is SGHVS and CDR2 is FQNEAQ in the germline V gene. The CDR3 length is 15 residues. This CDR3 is CASSLGTRSTGELFF. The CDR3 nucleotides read TGTGCCAGCAGCTTAGGGACTAGAAGCACCGGGGAGCTGTTTTTT.

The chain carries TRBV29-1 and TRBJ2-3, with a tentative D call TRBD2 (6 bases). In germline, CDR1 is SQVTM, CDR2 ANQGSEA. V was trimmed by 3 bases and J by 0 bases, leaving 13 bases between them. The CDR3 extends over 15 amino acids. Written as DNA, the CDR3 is TGCAGCGTTGAGAGGCTAGCGACTAGCACAGATACGCAGTATTTT. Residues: CSVERLATSTDTQYF.

As DNA, the CDR3 is TGTGCCAGTAGTATAGGCACAGTTGGGGCCAACGTCCTGACTTTC. Its translation: CASSIGTVGANVLTF. The chain joins TRBV19 to TRBJ2-6; D gene ambiguous. Germline CDR1 reads LNHDA; CDR2 reads SQIVND (reference sequence). Trimming removed 1 base at V and 3 bases at J, with 7 bases between. The CDR3 covers 15 residues.

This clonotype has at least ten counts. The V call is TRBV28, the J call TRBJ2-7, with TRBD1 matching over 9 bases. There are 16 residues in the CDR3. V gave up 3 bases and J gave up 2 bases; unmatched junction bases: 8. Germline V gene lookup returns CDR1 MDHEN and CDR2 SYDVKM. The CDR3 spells CASSLDYRTGAYEQYF. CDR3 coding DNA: TGTGCCAGCAGTTTGGATTATAGGACAGGGGCCTACGAGCAGTACTTC.

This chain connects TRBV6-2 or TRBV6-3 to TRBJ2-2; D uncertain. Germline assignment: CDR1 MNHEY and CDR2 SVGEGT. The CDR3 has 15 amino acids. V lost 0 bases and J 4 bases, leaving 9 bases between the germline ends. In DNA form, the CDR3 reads TGTGCCAGCAGTTACTCGGTCCCCTCCACCGGGGAGCTGTTTTTT. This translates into CASSYSVPSTGELFF.

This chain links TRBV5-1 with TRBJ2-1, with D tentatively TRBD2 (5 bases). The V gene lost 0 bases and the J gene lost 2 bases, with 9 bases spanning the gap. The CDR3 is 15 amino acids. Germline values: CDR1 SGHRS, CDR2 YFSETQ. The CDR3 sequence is CASSLVFGAYNEQFF. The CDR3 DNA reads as TGCGCCAGCAGCTTGGTTTTCGGGGCCTACAATGAGCAGTTCTTC.

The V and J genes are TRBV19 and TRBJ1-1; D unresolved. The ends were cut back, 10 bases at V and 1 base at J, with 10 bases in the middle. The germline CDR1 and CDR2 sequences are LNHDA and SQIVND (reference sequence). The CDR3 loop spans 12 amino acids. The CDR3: CATSDSNTEAFF. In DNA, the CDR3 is TGTGCCACCTCGGACTCGAACACTGAAGCTTTCTTT.

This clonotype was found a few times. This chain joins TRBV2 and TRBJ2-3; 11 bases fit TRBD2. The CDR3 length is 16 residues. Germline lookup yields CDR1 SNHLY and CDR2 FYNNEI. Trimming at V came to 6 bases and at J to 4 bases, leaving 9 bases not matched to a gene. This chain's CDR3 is CASSFSGRAAPDTQYF. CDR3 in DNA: TGTGCCAGCAGCTTTAGCGGGAGGGCCGCCCCAGATACGCAGTATTTT.

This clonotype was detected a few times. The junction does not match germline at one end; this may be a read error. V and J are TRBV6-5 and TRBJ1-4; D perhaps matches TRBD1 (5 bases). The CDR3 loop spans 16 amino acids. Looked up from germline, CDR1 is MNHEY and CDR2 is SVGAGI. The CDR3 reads CASNYSNGGGDEKLFF. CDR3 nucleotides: TGTGCCAGCAATTACTCGAACGGTGGAGGGGACGAAAAACTGTTTTTT.

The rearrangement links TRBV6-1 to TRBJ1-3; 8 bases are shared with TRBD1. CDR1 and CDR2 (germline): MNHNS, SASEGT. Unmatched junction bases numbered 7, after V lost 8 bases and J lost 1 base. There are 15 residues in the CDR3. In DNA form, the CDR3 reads TGTGCCAGCGGAGGACAGGGTGGGTCTGGAAACACCATATATTTT. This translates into CASGGQGGSGNTIYF.